These 20 T cell receptor beta chains were all obtained from the same sample, sequenced in a study of blood T cell repertoires in COVID-19 (dated by TCRdb to the early 2020s). Libraries were prepared through the immunoSEQ multiplex PCR assay. Not all clones reach the TCRdb copy of this immuneACCESS table, which keeps in-frame sequences only. Checked studies attribute under half of the gap to unresolved V genes and leave the rest unexplained. Across this sample there are hundreds of thousands of clones, with roughly 76% seen only once. The ten largest clonotypes hold around 7.5% of the sample. Sequencing was performed on peripheral blood. These receptors were taken from a woman of 80 years or more with COVID-19, enrolled during active disease.

The chain has TRBV27 and TRBJ1-1, with 7 bases lining up with TRBD1. Germline V CDR1 and CDR2: MNHEY, SMNVEV (reference sequence). This CDR3 region has 16 residues. V dropped 6 bases and J dropped 1; count of bases not matched to a gene: 11. The CDR3 is CASSRAPHRGNTEAFF. Here the CDR3 DNA reads TGTGCCAGCAGCCGGGCCCCCCACAGGGGGAACACTGAAGCTTTCTTT.

V usage is TRBV6-5 and J usage is TRBJ1-2; 9 bases match TRBD1. The CDR3 covers 13 residues. The V gene end was trimmed by 5 bases and the J gene end by 7 bases; junction bases not matched to a gene: 5. Germline loops: CDR1 MNHEY, CDR2 SVGAGI. CDR3 sequence: CASSNRQGGGYTF. The CDR3, as DNA: TGTGCCAGCAGTAACCGACAGGGGGGTGGCTACACCTTC.

The chain combines TRBV7-3 with TRBJ1-1, with D possibly TRBD1 on 5 matching bases. The CDR3 runs to 16 residues. CDR1 is SGHTA and CDR2 is FQGTGA in the germline V gene. V was cut by 2 bases and J by 1 base, with 14 bases left in between. The CDR3 region is CASSLQYPTGNTEAFF. In DNA form, the CDR3 reads TGTGCCAGCAGCTTACAATATCCCACAGGGAACACTGAAGCTTTCTTT.

Notes on this clone: The germline gene is not matched at one end of the junction; a read error may be the cause. The chain joins TRBV7-7 to TRBJ2-2; D is perhaps TRBD2 (5 bases). The CDR3 covers 16 residues. Germline V gene data show CDR1 as SSHAT and CDR2 as FNYEAQ (reference sequence). The CDR3 protein is CASSPTILMGTGELFF. The CDR3 DNA sequence: TGTGCTAGCAGCCCGACTATTTTAATGGGGACCGGGGAGCTGTTTTTT.

The V gene is TRBV18, the J gene TRBJ2-2; TRBD1 matches at 7 bases. V was pared by 5 bases and J by 1 base, with 4 bases of the junction left unmatched. The CDR3 has 15 residues. Germline loops: CDR1 KGHSH, CDR2 LQKENI. The CDR3 region has the DNA TGTGCCAGCTCATTCGACAGGGAGAACACCGGGGAGCTGTTTTTT. It translates to CASSFDRENTGELFF.

The chain recombines TRBV19 with TRBJ1-6, with 7 bases matching TRBD1. Germline loops: CDR1 LNHDA, CDR2 SQIVND (reference sequence). The J segment lost 7 bases and the V segment lost 6 bases, leaving 6 bases of the junction unmatched. The CDR3 length is 14 residues. CDR3 sequence reads: CASSWGQSNSPLHF. For the CDR3, the DNA is TGTGCCAGTAGCTGGGGACAGTCCAATTCACCCCTCCACTTT.

The chain has TRBV11-2 and TRBJ2-5; D is uncertain. Germline-derived CDR1 and CDR2 are SGHAT and FQNNGV. Trimming stripped 3 bases from V and 5 bases from J, with 7 bases between. The CDR3 loop spans 12 amino acids. The CDR3 here is CASSLSVETQYF. As DNA, the CDR3 is TGTGCCAGCAGCTTGAGCGTCGAGACCCAGTACTTC.

The CDR3 here is CASSYTGLGETQYF. In DNA, the CDR3 is TGTGCCAGTAGCTATACAGGGCTTGGGGAGACCCAGTACTTC. The J gene is TRBJ2-5, the V gene TRBV19, with D tentatively TRBD1 (6 bases). The CDR3 is made up of 14 amino acids. Germline V gives CDR1 LNHDA, CDR2 SQIVND (reference sequence). Trimming took 6 bases from V and 5 from J, leaving 16 bases between them.

The rearrangement uses TRBV5-1 and TRBJ1-2, with D tentatively TRBD1 (6 bases). Germline CDR1 SGHRS, CDR2 YFSETQ. The CDR3 extends over 14 amino acids. V was clipped by 0 bases and J by 4 bases, with 10 bases between them. The DNA of the CDR3 is TGCGCCAGCAGCTTGGCCGGACAGTCCTATGGCTACACCTTC. Its protein product is CASSLAGQSYGYTF.

The V gene is TRBV9, the J gene TRBJ1-4, with 7 bases that match TRBD1. In germline, CDR1 is SGDLS, CDR2 YYNGEE. This CDR3 has 16 amino acids. Trimming cost V 3 bases and J 1 base; bases outside gene matches: 6. The CDR3 DNA reads TGTGCCAGCAGCGCAACACCAGGGGGAACTAATGAAAAACTGTTTTTT. It codes for CASSATPGGTNEKLFF. Variable domain in full (rest from reference TRBV9 and TRBJ1-4): DSGVTQTPKHLITATGQRVTLRCSPRSGDLSVYWYQQSLDQGLQFLIQYYNGEERAKGNILERFSAQQFPDLHSELNLSSLELGDSALYFCASSATPGGTNEKLFFGSGTQLSVL.

V gene TRBV3-1 (or the pseudogene TRBV3-2) combines with J gene TRBJ2-1, with D unresolved. Germline CDR1 LGHDT, CDR2 YNNKEL (reference sequence). This CDR3 has 11 residues. The CDR3 loop is CAASSYNEQFF. The CDR3 DNA is TGTGCAGCAAGCTCCTACAATGAGCAGTTCTTC.

The J gene is TRBJ1-1, the V gene TRBV18; the D gene is possibly TRBD1 (6 bases). Trimming left V 6 bases short and J 3 bases short, with 17 bases between. The CDR3 totals 15 residues. Germline CDR1 is KGHSH and CDR2 is LQKENI. In DNA form, the CDR3 reads TGTGCCAGCTCGGTAGGAGGGGGAGGGTACACTGAAGCTTTCTTT. As protein: CASSVGGGGYTEAFF.

The chain links TRBV5-1 to TRBJ1-4; a possible D gene is TRBD1 (6 bases). V was cut by 4 bases and J by 4 bases, with 14 bases left in between. The CDR3 spans 15 residues. From germline, CDR1 is SGHRS and CDR2 YFSETQ. In DNA form, the CDR3 reads TGCGCCAGCAGCCCTAGGACAGTCTTTAATGAAAAACTGTTTTTT. Its protein is CASSPRTVFNEKLFF.

The V and J genes are TRBV5-1 and TRBJ1-2, with 7 bases fitting TRBD1. This CDR3 has 15 residues. Trimming at V came to 0 bases and at J to 5 bases, leaving 7 bases not matched to a gene. CDR1 is SGHRS, CDR2 YFSETQ, per germline. This CDR3 reads CASSLEGQTIYGYTF. CDR3 bases: TGCGCCAGCAGCTTGGAGGGACAGACGATTTATGGCTACACCTTC. The full variable domain, with the rest looked up from reference TRBV5-1 and TRBJ1-2, is KAGVTQTPRYLIKTRGQQVTLSCSPISGHRSVSWYQQTPGQGLQFLFEYFSETQRNKGNFPGRFSGRQFSNSRSEMNVSTLELGDSALYLCASSLEGQTIYGYTFGSGTRLTVV.

The chain uses TRBV11-2 and TRBJ2-7; 7 nucleotides agree with TRBD2. The length of the CDR3 is 15 residues. V lost 3 bases, J lost 3 bases, and 8 bases stayed unmatched. Germline CDR1 and CDR2: SGHAT and FQNNGV. The CDR3 DNA is TGTGCCAGCAGCTTTTCCCAGGGCGGGGGCTACGAGCAGTACTTC. Protein product: CASSFSQGGGYEQYF. Together with reference TRBV11-2 and TRBJ2-7, the CDR3 gives the full variable domain: EAGVAQSPRYKIIEKRQSVAFWCNPISGHATLYWYQQILGQGPKLLIQFQNNGVVDDSQLPKDRFSAERLKGVDSTLKIQPAKLEDSAVYLCASSFSQGGGYEQYFGPGTRLTVT.

The V gene is TRBV6-1, the J gene TRBJ2-7; 9 nucleotides align to TRBD2. V shed 1 base, J shed 3 bases, and the junction held 7 bases outside the gene matches. The CDR3 has 16 amino acids. The V gene's germline CDR1 is MNHNS and CDR2 SASEGT. The CDR3 DNA reads TGTGCCAGCAGTGAAGGTCTAGCGGGGAGTATCTACGAGCAGTACTTC. This encodes CASSEGLAGSIYEQYF.

J is TRBJ2-1 and V is TRBV11-3; 12 bases agree with TRBD2. V trimming: 5 bases; J trimming: 8 bases; junction bases outside the gene matches: 7. This CDR3 is built from 15 residues. Looked up from germline, CDR1 is SGHNT and CDR2 is YENEEA. CDR3 in amino acids: CASSLRTSGAYEQFF. CDR3 DNA sequence: TGTGCCAGCAGCCTGCGGACTAGCGGGGCCTATGAGCAGTTCTTC.

The rearrangement links TRBV5-6 to TRBJ1-5; D unresolved. CDR1 is SGHDT and CDR2 is YYEEEE in the germline V gene. Trimming left V 0 bases short and J 4 bases short, with 11 bases between. The CDR3 is made up of 15 amino acids. In DNA form, the CDR3 reads TGTGCCAGCAGCTTGGGACCAGGTACGAATCAGCCCCAGCATTTT. Its protein product is CASSLGPGTNQPQHF.

V usage is TRBV24-1 and J usage is TRBJ2-1, with 13 bases that match TRBD2. V gave up 2 bases and J gave up 4 bases; unmatched junction bases: 4. The CDR3 spans 17 residues. CDR1 KGHDR and CDR2 SFDVKD come from the germline V gene. This CDR3 is CATSDSGLAGLYNEQFF. The CDR3 DNA is TGTGCCACCAGTGATTCGGGACTAGCGGGGTTATACAATGAGCAGTTCTTC.

This sequence joins TRBV6-5 and TRBJ1-3; possibly TRBD1 for D (6 bases). Trimming removed 4 bases at V and 4 bases at J, with 14 bases between. The CDR3 has 15 amino acids. Germline CDR1 is MNHEY and CDR2 is SVGAGI. CDR3 DNA: TGTGCCAGCAGTTCCGGACAGATTTACGGAAACACCATATATTTT. As protein: CASSSGQIYGNTIYF.